The clone carrying this T cell receptor (beta chain) was seen a handful of times. Antigen unknown. Each donor's blood draw was roughly 10 milliliters of peripheral blood. Total RNA was extracted at no less than 5.5 micrograms per sample. The V gene's germline CDR1 is KGHDR and CDR2 SFDVKD. The CDR3 is 12 residues long. This record belongs to a study of blood T cells in healthy people across ages. Study observations and caveats: Calculation of diversity from one million T cells yielded estimates considered to be underestimates.

The use of a sample-barcoded 5' primer and a J-beta primer mix characterized a second PCR of about 7 to 12 cycles. With 12 random nucleotides, a template-switch adaptor tagged each individual cDNA molecule. A single record per CDR3 protein comes from TCRdb applying MiXCR to the 5' RACE reads. This sample has hundreds of thousands of distinct CDR3 sequences, with about 51% found just once. The TCR originated in a woman of 80 years or more in good health. The sample taken for sequencing was blood. The rearrangement uses TRBV24-1 and TRBJ2-1; D is unresolved. The end of the DNA is better explained by TRBJ2-7, so the J call may be wrong. The CDR3 bases are TGTGCCACCAGTGACCCTTACAATGAGCAGTACTTC. Encoded protein: CATSDPYNEQYF.